The clone carrying this T cell receptor delta chain qualifies as medium-sized (0.01 to 0.1%). Its antigen is currently unknown. This specimen comes from a study of Vδ1+ human thymocytes. Findings of the study overall: In the thymus, TRG and TRD repertoires looked highly polyclonal with Gaussian CDR3 lengths. Despite high sort purity, 20% to 25% of thymic T cell receptor delta sequences were Vdelta2.

The template was reverse-transcribed extracted RNA. CDR3 amplicons came from multiplex PCR with pooled V-gene forward and constant-region reverse primers. TCRdb re-called the multiplex PCR reads using CATT. The data hold some 23,000 delta-chain clones, with 25% to 35% observed a single time. The CDR3 contains 19 residues. Germline values: CDR1 TSWWSYY, CDR2 QGS. V dropped 2 bases and J dropped 0 bases, with 22 bases sitting between them. The rearrangement joins TRDV1 to TRDJ1; tentatively, D is TRDD3 (5 bases). This clonotype was obtained from a boy under two years old who had congenital heart surgery. Sequencing input: Vdelta1+ gamma-delta thymocytes from the thymus. Subset of the sample: FACS-sorted CD3+ TCRalphabeta- TCRVdelta1+ TCRVdelta2- thymocytes. In nucleotides, the CDR3 is TGTGCTCTTGGGGAAAAGATCTGGGATCGGCCCACTTACACCGATAAACTCATCTTT. Its translation: CALGEKIWDRPTYTDKLIF.